This TCR beta chain was recorded in a study of shared clonotypes between healthy human individuals. Study summary: Per donor, three plates held CD4 naive cells, three held CD4 memory, two held CD8 naive and one held CD8 memory.

The genomic DNA of each subset was split evenly across several immunoSEQ plates. Produced via immunoSEQ multiplex PCR; TCRdb's table is partial and in-frame only. The sample includes millions of clones, roughly 91% of them seen just once. Naive CD8 cells were CD45RO-negative, positively selected for CCR7, excluding terminally differentiated effector memory CD45RA+ cells. Sequences were obtained from naive CD8+ T cells from PBMCs. The TCR comes from a young man in good health. Some clones in this sample may be carry-over from other donors' samples.

DNA of the CDR3: TGTGCCAGCAGTTACTCGGCGGGAGTCGTATACGAGCAGTACTTC. It yields the protein CASSYSAGVVYEQYF. The chain uses TRBV6-6 and TRBJ2-7; 7 nucleotides agree with TRBD2. Germline V gene sequence: CDR1 MNHNY, CDR2 SVGAGI (reference sequence). The CDR3 extends over 15 amino acids. Trimming took 0 bases from V and 4 from J; bases not matched to a gene: 6.